Relative to its sample, the clone carrying this T cell receptor (beta chain) is medium-sized. Its antigen is as yet unknown. RNA served as the template for amplifying TCR beta CDR3 regions. The library came from an HTBI-primed first-round RT-PCR and a second-round multiplex PCR. TCRdb independently ran MiXCR on the multiplex PCR reads; one entry per CDR3 protein. The sample carries about 16,000 distinct CDR3 sequences, about 43% recorded once. The source of the sample is a study of Graves' ophthalmopathy and Graves' hyperthyroidism. The CDR3 sequence is 12 residues long. The V gene lost 5 bases and the J gene lost 4 bases, with 11 bases spanning the gap. CDR1 DFQATT and CDR2 SNEGSKA come from the germline V gene (reference sequence). Overall study results and limits: Using a 13-signature model, the authors split ophthalmopathy from stable hyperthyroidism, with around 85% sensitivity and 80% to 84% specificity.

Ineligible for inclusion were patients with other autoimmune diseases, uncontrolled infections, pregnancy or lactation. Clinical symptoms, serum thyroxine, TRAb, thyroid ultrasound and orbital computed tomography formed the basis of diagnosis. Sequenced material: peripheral blood. The source of this sequence is a middle-aged woman with stable Graves' hyperthyroidism. V and J are TRBV20-1 and TRBJ1-2; perhaps TRBD1 as D (6 bases). DNA of the CDR3: TGCAGTGCTCGCGGACAGCGCTATGGCTACACCTTC. Its translation: CSARGQRYGYTF.